The 11 T cell receptor beta chains below come from one sample, sequenced in a study of shared clonotypes between healthy human individuals. Clones were read by immunoSEQ multiplex PCR, and TCRdb kept only the in-frame ones, dropping some. The data hold approximately 1.9 million clones, with roughly 93% observed a single time. The naive CD8 population came from CD45RO-negative cells selected for CCR7, without terminally differentiated effector memory CD45RA+ cells. Sequencing was performed on naive CD8+ T cells from PBMCs. The receptors here all came from a man younger than 30 in good health. Some clones in this sample may be carry-over from other donors' samples.

This clone has a handful of counts. Within the sample, other DNA sequences also encode this same CDR3. The rearrangement uses TRBV9 and TRBJ2-2; D gene ambiguous. CDR3 length equals 13 residues. Trimming cost V 3 bases and J 4 bases, with 7 bases left between them. Per the germline V gene, CDR1 is SGDLS and CDR2 is YYNGEE. Here the CDR3 DNA reads TGTGCCAGCAGCGCGGATGGCACCGGGGAGCTGTTTTTT. Residues: CASSADGTGELFF.

The rearrangement joins TRBV7-9 to TRBJ2-5; the D is unclear. Germline V gene lookup returns CDR1 SEHNR and CDR2 FQNEAQ (reference sequence). This CDR3 region has 12 residues. Between the trimmed V and J ends, which lost 3 bases and 5 bases, there was a span of 7 bases. The CDR3 spells CASSFVLETQYF. CDR3 DNA: TGTGCCAGCAGCTTCGTATTGGAGACCCAGTACTTC. Combining the CDR3 with reference TRBV7-9 and TRBJ2-5 gives the whole variable domain DTGVSQNPRHKITKRGQNVTFRCDPISEHNRLYWYRQTLGQGPEFLTYFQNEAQLEKSRLLSDRFSAERPKGSFSTLEIQRTEQGDSAMYLCASSFVLETQYFGPGTRLLVL.

The rearrangement links TRBV6-1 to TRBJ2-3; D may be TRBD1 (6 bases). The CDR3 runs to 16 residues. Looked up from germline, CDR1 is MNHNS and CDR2 is SASEGT. The ends were cut back, 2 bases at V and 2 bases at J, with 14 bases in the middle. The CDR3 sequence is CASSERGQGITDTQYF. CDR3 in DNA: TGTGCCAGCAGTGAACGAGGGCAGGGGATCACAGATACGCAGTATTTT.

This sequence joins TRBV5-1 and TRBJ2-1, with D unclear. CDR3 length: 14 amino acids. V was cut by 1 base and J by 5 bases, with 10 bases left in between. Germline V gene sequence: CDR1 SGHRS, CDR2 YFSETQ. The CDR3 DNA is TGCGCCAGCAGCTTGCAGAGTATAGACAATGAGCAGTTCTTC. Its protein product is CASSLQSIDNEQFF.

The V and J genes are TRBV28 and TRBJ2-5; D remains ambiguous. Trimming stripped 5 bases from V and 0 bases from J, with 7 bases between. CDR3 size: 13 residues. CDR1 is MDHEN and CDR2 is SYDVKM in the germline V gene. The CDR3 bases are TGTGCCAGCAGTCAACTGTACCAAGAGACCCAGTACTTC. It yields the protein CASSQLYQETQYF.

The chain couples TRBV5-4 to TRBJ2-3; 10 bases align to TRBD2. Germline loops: CDR1 SGHNT, CDR2 YYREEE (reference sequence). This CDR3 is built from 15 residues. V dropped 5 bases and J dropped 2; count of bases not matched to a gene: 5. DNA for the CDR3: TGTGCCAGCAGTCCCGGACTAGCGGCCACAGATACGCAGTATTTT. Translation: CASSPGLAATDTQYF.

The J gene is TRBJ2-3, the V gene TRBV27; 9 bases align to TRBD1. With V trimmed by 6 bases and J by 1 base, 8 bases remained unmatched. CDR1 is MNHEY and CDR2 is SMNVEV in the germline V gene (reference sequence). This CDR3 comprises 16 residues. CDR3 sequence (DNA): TGTGCCAGCAGACTACAGGGGGCTCCCGGCACAGATACGCAGTATTTT. It encodes CASRLQGAPGTDTQYF.

This sequence joins TRBV5-1 and TRBJ2-7, with D possibly matching TRBD1 (7 bases). The CDR3 spans 15 residues. Trimming shortened V by 4 bases and J by 2 bases, and 16 bases separated the two germline ends. CDR1 is SGHRS and CDR2 is YFSETQ in the germline V gene. CDR3 sequence (DNA): TGCGCCAGCAGCGACCGACAGGGACTCCCCTACGAGCAGTACTTC. It encodes CASSDRQGLPYEQYF.

The gene calls are TRBV6-5 and TRBJ2-7; 11 nucleotides align to TRBD2. Germline CDR1 MNHEY, CDR2 SVGAGI. CDR3 length equals 15 residues. V was pared by 6 bases and J by 5 bases, with 9 bases of the junction left unmatched. Here the CDR3 reads CASSSVASGRNEQYF. CDR3 in DNA: TGTGCCAGCAGCTCTGTGGCTAGCGGGAGGAACGAGCAGTACTTC.

The chain uses TRBV28 and TRBJ2-5; D is unresolved. Germline CDR1 reads MDHEN; CDR2 reads SYDVKM. Trimming cost V 5 bases and J 5 bases, with 21 bases left between them. The CDR3 covers 16 residues. CDR3 region: CASSPRVLEFWETQYF. In DNA form, the CDR3 reads TGTGCCAGCAGTCCACGAGTTCTGGAGTTCTGGGAGACCCAGTACTTC. Full variable domain (rest looked up from reference TRBV28 and TRBJ2-5): DVKVTQSSRYLVKRTGEKVFLECVQDMDHENMFWYRQDPGLGLRLIYFSYDVKMKEKGDIPEGYSVSREKKERFSLILESASTNQTSMYLCASSPRVLEFWETQYFGPGTRLLVL.

The chain recombines TRBV10-3 with TRBJ2-7; D is unclear. Trimming took off 3 bases at V and 0 bases at J, with 9 bases between the two ends. Germline V gene sequence: CDR1 ENHRY, CDR2 SYGVKD. This CDR3 spans 14 amino acids. CDR3 region: CAISERDYSYEQYF. The DNA of the CDR3 is TGTGCCATCAGTGAAAGGGATTACTCCTACGAGCAGTACTTC.